These 19 T cell receptor beta chains originate from one sample sequenced in a study of control samples from healthy donors and cancer patients. Using immunoSEQ multiplex PCR, the repertoire was profiled, and TCRdb retains in-frame clones only, with some absent. The data contain 110,000 to 150,000 clones, about nine tenths of them seen just once; the ten biggest clones take up more than 4%. What was sequenced was blood. Receptor source: a man under 40 in good health.

The gene calls are TRBV3-1 (or the pseudogene TRBV3-2) and TRBJ1-5; D perhaps matches TRBD1 (5 bases). Per germline, CDR1 LGHDT and CDR2 YNNKEL (reference sequence). This CDR3 is built from 15 residues. Trimming pared 8 bases from V and 6 bases from J, leaving 20 bases between. Here the CDR3 DNA reads TGTGCCAGCCCGGGGAAGGGGAGTCCCAGTCAGCCCCAGCATTTT. This translates into CASPGKGSPSQPQHF.

The chain uses TRBV11-2 and TRBJ2-2; 9 nucleotides agree with TRBD1. The V gene's germline CDR1 is SGHAT and CDR2 FQNNGV. The CDR3 runs to 15 residues. V gave up 5 bases and J gave up 4 bases; unmatched junction bases: 5. Here the CDR3 reads CASSPQGAGTGELFF. CDR3 bases: TGTGCCAGCAGCCCACAGGGGGCTGGCACCGGGGAGCTGTTTTTT.

The chain carries TRBV11-3 and TRBJ2-2, with no clear D. In germline, CDR1 is SGHNT, CDR2 YENEEA. CDR3 length: 15 residues. Trimming left V 5 bases short and J 6 bases short, with 16 bases between. The CDR3 loop reads CASSMWAPTAGELFF. CDR3 DNA: TGTGCCAGCAGCATGTGGGCTCCAACCGCCGGGGAGCTGTTTTTT.

In its sample, this clone was seen a few times. The chain uses TRBV14 and TRBJ1-3; D is possibly TRBD1 (5 bases). The CDR3 loop spans 16 amino acids. Germline V lookup: CDR1 SGHDN, CDR2 FVKESK. Trimming pared 5 bases from V and 0 bases from J, leaving 14 bases between. The CDR3 DNA is TGTGCCAGCAGCAAGGGGAGGTTAGACTCTGGAAACACCATATATTTT. This sequence encodes CASSKGRLDSGNTIYF. Full variable domain (outside the CDR3, taken from reference TRBV14 and TRBJ1-3): EAGVTQFPSHSVIEKGQTVTLRCDPISGHDNLYWYRRVMGKEIKFLLHFVKESKQDESGMPNNRFLAERTGGTYSTLKVQPAELEDSGVYFCASSKGRLDSGNTIYFGEGSWLTVV.

This rearrangement joins TRBV19 to TRBJ2-2, with 9 bases that match TRBD1. Germline lookup yields CDR1 LNHDA and CDR2 SQIVND (reference sequence). V dropped 10 bases and J dropped 7; count of bases not matched to a gene: 7. This CDR3 spans 13 amino acids. The CDR3 is CATRTGESGELFF. The CDR3 region has the DNA TGTGCCACCCGGACAGGGGAAAGCGGGGAGCTGTTTTTT.

This clone has just a few counts. J is TRBJ2-2 and V is TRBV7-2; D is ambiguous. The CDR3 has 14 residues. The germline CDR1 and CDR2 sequences are SGHTA and FQGNSA. V shed 2 bases and J shed 2 bases, with 6 bases lying between them. The CDR3: CASSLLGNTGELFF. In DNA form, the CDR3 reads TGTGCCAGCAGCTTATTAGGCAACACCGGGGAGCTGTTTTTT.

V gene TRBV24-1 combines with J gene TRBJ2-7; perhaps TRBD2 as D (5 bases). CDR1 and CDR2 (germline): KGHDR, SFDVKD. CDR3 length: 14 amino acids. Trimming removed 2 bases from V and 0 bases from J, with 7 bases in between. In nucleotides, the CDR3 is TGTGCCACCAGTGATTCGGGAAGCTCCTACGAGCAGTACTTC. Translated: CATSDSGSSYEQYF.

Here the CDR3 DNA reads TGTGCCAGCAGTCTTGAGGGAGGGAACACCGGGGAGCTGTTTTTT. Translated: CASSLEGGNTGELFF. J is TRBJ2-2 and V is TRBV27, with D perhaps TRBD2 (6 bases). Germline assignment: CDR1 MNHEY and CDR2 SMNVEV (reference sequence). With 5 bases removed from V and 1 base from J, the gap between germline ends came to 11 bases. This CDR3 has 15 residues.

The V and J genes are TRBV11-2 and TRBJ2-7; D gene ambiguous. With 7 bases removed from V and 4 bases from J, the gap between germline ends came to 8 bases. The CDR3 extends over 11 amino acids. Germline CDR1 and CDR2: SGHAT and FQNNGV. CDR3 sequence reads: CASTASYEQYF. The CDR3 DNA reads as TGTGCCAGCACCGCTTCTTACGAGCAGTACTTC.

The rearrangement links TRBV18 to TRBJ1-2, with D hard to call. The CDR3 contains 14 residues. The V and J ends lost 6 bases and 4 bases respectively, with 15 bases between them. Per germline, CDR1 KGHSH and CDR2 LQKENI. CDR3 bases: TGTGCCAGCTCGCCGGTAGGTGAGGCCTATGGCTACACCTTC. Residues: CASSPVGEAYGYTF.

The chain employs TRBV2 and TRBJ2-4, with D maybe TRBD2 (6 bases). Germline-derived CDR1 and CDR2 are SNHLY and FYNNEI. V lost 6 bases and J lost 2, with 17 bases in between. CDR3 length: 16 amino acids. The CDR3 spells CASRTPGGMSKNIQYF. The CDR3 coding sequence is TGTGCCAGCAGGACGCCCGGGGGAATGTCCAAAAACATTCAGTACTTC. The full variable domain, with the rest looked up from reference TRBV2 and TRBJ2-4, is EPEVTQTPSHQVTQMGQEVILRCVPISNHLYFYWYRQILGQKVEFLVSFYNNEISEKSEIFDDQFSVERPDGSNFTLKIRSTKLEDSAMYFCASRTPGGMSKNIQYFGAGTRLSVL.

The chain employs TRBV5-6 and TRBJ1-1, with a possible D match to TRBD1 (6 bases). This CDR3 has 14 residues. V was cut by 4 bases and J by 4 bases, with 14 bases left in between. Germline CDR1 SGHDT, CDR2 YYEEEE. The CDR3 sequence: CASSRRGGSTEAFF. The CDR3 DNA sequence: TGTGCCAGCAGCCGCAGGGGAGGCAGCACTGAAGCTTTCTTT.

The chain employs TRBV5-1 and TRBJ2-1; 7 positions match TRBD2. The junction had 6 bases not matched to a gene; V was cut back by 4 bases and J by 2 bases. CDR1 is SGHRS, CDR2 YFSETQ, per germline. The CDR3 runs 15 residues. The CDR3 loop is CASSLLAEAYNEQFF. Here the CDR3 DNA reads TGCGCCAGCAGCCTGCTAGCGGAGGCCTACAATGAGCAGTTCTTC.

DNA for the CDR3: TGTGCCAGCAGCGTAGAGAGTCAGGGCCCAGATACGCAGTATTTT. It specifies CASSVESQGPDTQYF. The chain is built from TRBV9 and TRBJ2-3; perhaps TRBD1 as D (5 bases). The CDR3 totals 15 residues. V gave up 0 bases and J gave up 4 bases, with 12 bases separating them. Germline V gives CDR1 SGDLS, CDR2 YYNGEE.

The gene calls are TRBV3-1 (or the pseudogene TRBV3-2) and TRBJ2-1; 9 bases map to TRBD2. CDR3 length: 16 amino acids. V trimming: 3 bases; J trimming: 5 bases; junction bases outside the gene matches: 8. The germline gives CDR1 LGHDT, CDR2 YNNKEL (reference sequence). As DNA, the CDR3 is TGTGCCAGCAGCCAGGAACTTAGCGGGGGTCACAATGAGCAGTTCTTC. Its protein product is CASSQELSGGHNEQFF.

This sequence joins TRBV2 and TRBJ2-3; possible D gene TRBD2, 6 bases. The CDR3 totals 18 residues. Germline loops: CDR1 SNHLY, CDR2 FYNNEI. V dropped 5 bases and J dropped 2 bases, with 23 bases sitting between them. The CDR3 protein is CASSLKGTSLGNTDTQYF. For the CDR3, the DNA is TGTGCCAGCAGTCTGAAGGGGACTTCCCTAGGTAACACAGATACGCAGTATTTT.

V gene TRBV7-2 combines with J gene TRBJ1-2; possibly TRBD1 for D (5 bases). This CDR3 spans 15 amino acids. V dropped 1 base and J dropped 2 bases, with 11 bases sitting between them. Germline-derived CDR1 and CDR2 are SGHTA and FQGNSA. The CDR3 sequence is CASSLVWDSNYGYTF. CDR3 DNA sequence: TGTGCCAGCAGCTTAGTTTGGGACTCGAACTATGGCTACACCTTC.

This clone has a single count. The chain carries TRBV6-2 or TRBV6-3 and TRBJ1-5; D is possibly TRBD1 (5 bases). Germline CDR1 reads MNHEY; CDR2 reads SVGEGT. V was trimmed by 5 bases and J by 6 bases, leaving 17 bases between them. This CDR3 has 15 amino acids. CDR3: CASSDPRGAVQPQHF. DNA of the CDR3: TGTGCCAGCAGTGACCCTAGGGGAGCTGTTCAGCCCCAGCATTTT.

The chain joins TRBV27 to TRBJ1-2, with D maybe TRBD1 (5 bases). Trimming pared 2 bases from V and 10 bases from J, leaving 14 bases between. The CDR3 is made up of 13 amino acids. Germline values: CDR1 MNHEY, CDR2 SMNVEV (reference sequence). The CDR3 bases are TGTGCCAGCAGTTTAAACAGGATGAACGCCTACACCTTC. Amino acid sequence: CASSLNRMNAYTF.